This passage covers 20 T cell receptor beta chains from one sample sequenced in a study of blood T cell repertoires in COVID-19 (dated by TCRdb to 2018 to 2020). Library preparation used the immunoSEQ multiplex PCR assay. TCRdb stores this immuneACCESS table with in-frame sequences only. Part of the clones is absent; in the studies checked, under half of the shortfall reflects unresolved V genes, and no reason is known for the rest. The sample table shows about 250,000 clones, and just over 85% are seen once. The ten largest account for about 1.6% of the sample. Sequencing was performed on PBMCs or T cells enriched from blood (not recorded which). The source is a man between 40 and 49 years old who had recovered from COVID-19.

V is TRBV18 and J is TRBJ2-2, with D unclear. Germline V CDR1 and CDR2: KGHSH, LQKENI. This CDR3 is built from 14 residues. Trimming removed 3 bases at V and 1 base at J, with 6 bases between. DNA of the CDR3: TGTGCCAGCTCACCGCAGGAGAACACCGGGGAGCTGTTTTTT. Amino acids: CASSPQENTGELFF.

The rearrangement uses TRBV19 and TRBJ1-6, with TRBD1 as a possible D gene (5 bases). CDR3 length: 14 residues. The V end was cut by 4 bases, the J end by 4 bases, with 8 bases between. The germline V gene has CDR1 LNHDA and CDR2 SQIVND (reference sequence). The CDR3 bases are TGTGCCAGTAGTACGACAGTGTATAATTCACCCCTCCACTTT. Its protein is CASSTTVYNSPLHF.

The chain links TRBV9 to TRBJ2-1; D may be TRBD2 (7 bases). The V gene's germline CDR1 is SGDLS and CDR2 YYNGEE. The CDR3 is 13 residues long. Trimming shortened V by 3 bases and J by 8 bases, and 12 bases separated the two germline ends. CDR3: CASSDGGADEQFF. The CDR3 nucleotides are TGTGCCAGCAGCGATGGGGGGGCCGATGAGCAGTTCTTC.

The V call is TRBV5-1, the J call TRBJ1-2; D perhaps matches TRBD1 (5 bases). The CDR3 covers 13 residues. The V end was cut by 0 bases, the J end by 4 bases, with 7 bases between. Germline V CDR1 and CDR2: SGHRS, YFSETQ. The CDR3 DNA reads as TGCGCCAGCAGCTTGGCAGGGTCCTATGGCTACACCTTC. It specifies CASSLAGSYGYTF. The entire variable domain, with the rest obtained from reference TRBV5-1 and TRBJ1-2, is as follows: KAGVTQTPRYLIKTRGQQVTLSCSPISGHRSVSWYQQTPGQGLQFLFEYFSETQRNKGNFPGRFSGRQFSNSRSEMNVSTLELGDSALYLCASSLAGSYGYTFGSGTRLTVV.

V usage is TRBV30 and J usage is TRBJ2-1, with D uncertain. Germline CDR1 and CDR2: GTSNPN and SVGIG (reference sequence). The CDR3 spans 13 residues. Deletions cut 1 base from V and 5 bases from J, with 9 bases between. CDR3 sequence (DNA): TGTGCCTGGAGTGGAGTAGCAAACAATGAGCAGTTCTTC. Its translation is CAWSGVANNEQFF.

This chain uses TRBV4-1 with TRBJ2-7, with D hard to call. Germline CDR1 MGHRA, CDR2 YSYEKL. V shed 5 bases and J shed 3 bases, with 14 bases lying between them. The CDR3 is made up of 14 amino acids. The CDR3 nucleotides are TGCGCCAGCAGCTACTTACGGCAGGACTACGAGCAGTACTTC. Protein sequence: CASSYLRQDYEQYF.

This chain uses TRBV5-8 with TRBJ1-5; weak D call: TRBD1 (6 bases). This CDR3 region has 15 residues. V gave up 4 bases and J gave up 2 bases, with 13 bases separating them. The germline gives CDR1 SGHTS, CDR2 YDEGEE. The CDR3 loop reads CASSPGGAGNQPQHF. In nucleotides, the CDR3 is TGTGCCAGCAGCCCTGGGGGGGCGGGCAATCAGCCCCAGCATTTT. Based on the CDR3 plus reference TRBV5-8 and TRBJ1-5, the full variable domain is EAGVTQSPTHLIKTRGQQATLRCSPISGHTSVYWYQQALGLGLQFLLWYDEGEERNRGNFPPRFSGRQFPNYSSELNVNALELEDSALYLCASSPGGAGNQPQHFGDGTRLSIL.

This rearrangement joins TRBV6-5 to TRBJ1-2; 7 bases match TRBD1. The V segment lost 8 bases and the J segment 6 bases; nucleotides outside the gene matches: 9. The CDR3 length is 13 residues. Germline CDR1 reads MNHEY; CDR2 reads SVGAGI. The CDR3 DNA sequence: TGTGCCAGCGTTGGGGACAGAAGGCATGGCTACACCTTC. This encodes CASVGDRRHGYTF.

This chain uses TRBV6-5 with TRBJ2-2; the match to TRBD1 covers 7 bases. Unmatched junction bases numbered 6, after V lost 5 bases and J lost 3 bases. The CDR3 length is 15 residues. From germline, CDR1 is MNHEY and CDR2 SVGAGI. The CDR3 nucleotides are TGTGCCAGCAGTACGACAGGGACCGACACCGGGGAGCTGTTTTTT. It is translated as CASSTTGTDTGELFF.

The chain is built from TRBV7-9 and TRBJ1-1; D remains ambiguous. V lost 5 bases and J lost 3, with 16 bases in between. CDR1 is SEHNR and CDR2 is FQNEAQ in the germline V gene (reference sequence). The CDR3 totals 15 residues. The CDR3 is CASSPRGFGDTEAFF. CDR3 sequence (DNA): TGTGCCAGCAGCCCCCGGGGTTTCGGGGACACTGAAGCTTTCTTT.

This clone has just one count. This CDR3 is CASSDRLAGEMETQYF. Written as DNA, the CDR3 is TGTGCCAGCAGCGACCGACTAGCGGGGGAGATGGAGACCCAGTACTTC. The rearrangement links TRBV11-2 to TRBJ2-5; 12 bases fit TRBD2. V lost 5 bases, J lost 5 bases, and 9 bases stayed unmatched. The CDR3 totals 16 residues. Germline assignment: CDR1 SGHAT and CDR2 FQNNGV.

CDR3 bases: TGTGCCAGCAGTTTAAAAGCGGGGCCAATCCGCACAGATACGCAGTATTTT. The encoded protein is CASSLKAGPIRTDTQYF. The chain employs TRBV27 and TRBJ2-3, with 7 nucleotides matching TRBD2. This CDR3 contains 17 residues. V trimming: 2 bases; J trimming: 1 base; junction bases outside the gene matches: 9. The germline V gene encodes CDR1 MNHEY and CDR2 SMNVEV (reference sequence).

The gene calls are TRBV29-1 and TRBJ1-1, with 8 bases lining up with TRBD1. This CDR3 comprises 15 residues. J was trimmed by 5 bases and V by 0 bases; bases with no gene match: 8. The V gene's germline CDR1 is SQVTM and CDR2 ANQGSEA. Here the CDR3 DNA reads TGCAGCGTTGAAGATGCAGGGGGCGGGATAACTGAAGCTTTCTTT. Protein sequence: CSVEDAGGGITEAFF. Full variable domain (missing parts from reference TRBV29-1 and TRBJ1-1): SAVISQKPSRDICQRGTSLTIQCQVDSQVTMMFWYRQQPGQSLTLIATANQGSEATYESGFVIDKFPISRPNLTFSTLTVSNMSPEDSSIYLCSVEDAGGGITEAFFGQGTRLTVV.

This chain connects TRBV5-4 to TRBJ1-2; no reliable D call. Trimming took off 5 bases at V and 10 bases at J, with 15 bases between the two ends. Looked up from germline, CDR1 is SGHNT and CDR2 is YYREEE (reference sequence). This CDR3 is built from 12 residues. CDR3 residues: CASSRATRDYTF. The CDR3 DNA reads TGTGCCAGCAGTCGAGCCACCCGGGACTACACCTTC.

This sequence joins TRBV21-1 and TRBJ2-7; the table's D call TRBD2 went unverified against the DNA. TRBV21-1 is described as a pseudogene. The CDR3 contains 13 residues. CDR3 residues: CATDDSPWCEQYF. The DNA for the CDR3 is TGTGCCACCGACGACTCCCCCTGGTGTGAGCAGTACTTC.

J is TRBJ2-1 and V is TRBV25-1, with D perhaps TRBD2 (7 bases). V lost 10 bases, J lost 6 bases, and 19 bases lay in between. The CDR3 is 14 amino acids. Germline V gives CDR1 MGHDK, CDR2 SYGVNS. CDR3 DNA sequence: TGTGCCACCTTTGAGGGGGGGTACGTCAATGAGCAGTTCTTC. It is translated as CATFEGGYVNEQFF.

This sequence joins TRBV12-5 and TRBJ1-1; no reliable D call. V lost 7 bases and J lost 0, with 9 bases in between. Germline values: CDR1 LGHNT, CDR2 FRNRAP. The CDR3 consists of 13 residues. The CDR3 DNA is TGTGCTAGTGCCCTAGAGATGAACACTGAAGCTTTCTTT. It is translated as CASALEMNTEAFF.

The chain links TRBV29-1 to TRBJ1-1, with TRBD1 matching 8 bases. Trimming cost V 7 bases and J 5 bases; bases outside gene matches: 6. Looked up from germline, CDR1 is SQVTM and CDR2 is ANQGSEA. The CDR3 sequence is 12 residues long. The CDR3 DNA reads as TGCAGCGCAGACAGGGGACGGACTGAAGCTTTCTTT. This sequence encodes CSADRGRTEAFF.

This clone appeared a single time. The rearrangement joins TRBV9 to TRBJ2-5, with D possibly matching TRBD2 (6 bases). The ends were cut back, 0 bases at V and 4 bases at J, with 10 bases in the middle. The CDR3 covers 14 residues. Germline assignment: CDR1 SGDLS and CDR2 YYNGEE. CDR3 loop: CASSVGGVIETQYF. The CDR3, as DNA: TGTGCCAGCAGCGTAGGGGGGGTGATAGAGACCCAGTACTTC.

The chain uses TRBV5-8 and TRBJ2-7, with 10 bases aligning to TRBD1. Germline lookup yields CDR1 SGHTS and CDR2 YDEGEE. CDR3 length: 13 amino acids. V lost 2 bases and J lost 9; bases outside the gene matches: 5. CDR3 region: CASSFGTGALQYF. The CDR3 nucleotides are TGTGCCAGCAGCTTTGGGACAGGGGCGTTGCAGTACTTC.